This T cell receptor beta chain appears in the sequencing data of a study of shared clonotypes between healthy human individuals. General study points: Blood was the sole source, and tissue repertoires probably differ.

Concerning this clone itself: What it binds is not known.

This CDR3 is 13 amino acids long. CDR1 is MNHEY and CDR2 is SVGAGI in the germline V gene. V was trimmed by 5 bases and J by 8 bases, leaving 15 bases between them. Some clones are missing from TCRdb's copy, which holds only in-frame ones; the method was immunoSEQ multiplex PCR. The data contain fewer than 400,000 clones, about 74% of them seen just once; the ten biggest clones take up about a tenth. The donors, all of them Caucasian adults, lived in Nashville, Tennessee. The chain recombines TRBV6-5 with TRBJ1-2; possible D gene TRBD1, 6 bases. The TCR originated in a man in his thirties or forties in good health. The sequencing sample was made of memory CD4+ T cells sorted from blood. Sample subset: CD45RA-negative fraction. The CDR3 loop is CASSLQGWKGYTF. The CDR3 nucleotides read TGTGCCAGCAGTCTACAGGGATGGAAGGGCTACACCTTC.